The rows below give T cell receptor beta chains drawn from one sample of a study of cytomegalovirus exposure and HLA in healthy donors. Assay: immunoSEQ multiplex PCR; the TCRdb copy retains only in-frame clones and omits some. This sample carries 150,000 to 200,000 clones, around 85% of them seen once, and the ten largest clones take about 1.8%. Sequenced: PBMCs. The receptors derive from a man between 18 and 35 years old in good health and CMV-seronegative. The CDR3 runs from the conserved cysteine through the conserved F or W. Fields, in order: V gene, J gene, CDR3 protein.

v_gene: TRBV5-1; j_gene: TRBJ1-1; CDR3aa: CASSLEPGTNTEAFF
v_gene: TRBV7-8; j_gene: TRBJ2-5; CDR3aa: CASSPQETQYF
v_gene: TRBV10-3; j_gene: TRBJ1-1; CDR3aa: CAITEGGGTEAFF
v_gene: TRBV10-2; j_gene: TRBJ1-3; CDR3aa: CASSEWDRVSGNTIYF
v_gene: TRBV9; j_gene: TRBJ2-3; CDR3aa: CASSGPDRYTTDTQYF
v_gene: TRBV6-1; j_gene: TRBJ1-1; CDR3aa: CASSEAQALPLAEAFF
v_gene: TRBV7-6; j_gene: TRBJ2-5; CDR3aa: CASSFLDRPQETQYF
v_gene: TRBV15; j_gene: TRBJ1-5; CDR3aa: CATSRDLDRVGQPQHF
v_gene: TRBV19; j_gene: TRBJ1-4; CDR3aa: CASSTDSATNEKLFF
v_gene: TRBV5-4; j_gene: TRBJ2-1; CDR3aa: CASSLSGGLNNEQFF
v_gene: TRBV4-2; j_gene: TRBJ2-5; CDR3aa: CASSQSSGSYQETQYF
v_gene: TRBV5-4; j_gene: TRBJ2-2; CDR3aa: CASSLGGLAGAGELFF
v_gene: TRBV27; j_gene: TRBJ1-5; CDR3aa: CASSAREQGKPQHF
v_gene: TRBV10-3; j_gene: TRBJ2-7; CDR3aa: CAISRTGSDYEQYF
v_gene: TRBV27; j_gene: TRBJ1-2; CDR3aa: CASSPRQGAGGYTF
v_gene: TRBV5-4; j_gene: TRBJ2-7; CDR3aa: CASSLEGLAGVYGDEQYF
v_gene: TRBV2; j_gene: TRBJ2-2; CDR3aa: CASSEVPSGVAPGELFF
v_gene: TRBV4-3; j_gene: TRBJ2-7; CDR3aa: CASSQGASGAGGYEQYF
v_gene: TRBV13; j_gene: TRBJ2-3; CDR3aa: CASSPRGEATDTQYF
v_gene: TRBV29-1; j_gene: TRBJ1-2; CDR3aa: CSVDTGVHYGYTF
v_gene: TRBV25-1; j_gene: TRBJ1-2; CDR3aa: CASSPMNVRGDYGYTF
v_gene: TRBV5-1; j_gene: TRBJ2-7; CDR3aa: CASSLGQFSTYEQYF
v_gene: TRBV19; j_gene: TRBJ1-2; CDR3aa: CASRPQGPDRVGYTF
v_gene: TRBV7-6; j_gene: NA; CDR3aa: CATASLAGGPYEQYF
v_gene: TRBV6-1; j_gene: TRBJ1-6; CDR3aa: CASTMTQYSPLHF
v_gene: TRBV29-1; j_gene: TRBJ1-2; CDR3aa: CSVTANSDRQAGYGYTF
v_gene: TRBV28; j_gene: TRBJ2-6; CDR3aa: CASSLVWSGSGANVLTF
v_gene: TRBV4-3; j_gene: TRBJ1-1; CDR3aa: CASSQGSQGRDTEAFF
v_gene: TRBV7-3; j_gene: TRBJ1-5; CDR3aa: CASSLEQGSNQPQHF
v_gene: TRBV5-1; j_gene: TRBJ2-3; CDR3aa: CASRLLAASTDTQYF
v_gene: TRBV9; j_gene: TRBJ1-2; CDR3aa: CASSASAGRDRVNGYTF
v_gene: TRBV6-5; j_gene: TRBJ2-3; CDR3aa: CASSYSRDRVTDTQYF
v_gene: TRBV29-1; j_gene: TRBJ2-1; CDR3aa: CSVMDSGYNEQFF
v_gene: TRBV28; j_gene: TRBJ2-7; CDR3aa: CASLLRSGQPYEQYF
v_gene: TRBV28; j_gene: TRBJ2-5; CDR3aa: CASSSSGQETQYF
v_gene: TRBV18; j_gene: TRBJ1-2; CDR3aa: CASSTRREPLEYGYTF
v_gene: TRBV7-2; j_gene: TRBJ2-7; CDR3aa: CASSSGTYEQYF
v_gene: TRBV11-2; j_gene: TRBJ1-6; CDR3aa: CASSNRDSWTSSYNSPLHF
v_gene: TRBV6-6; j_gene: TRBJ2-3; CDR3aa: CASSYRGLATDTQYF
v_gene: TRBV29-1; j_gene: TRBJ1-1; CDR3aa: CSVRTAWGTEAFF
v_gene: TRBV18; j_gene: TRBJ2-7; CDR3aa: CASLGTSGRAFSYEQYF
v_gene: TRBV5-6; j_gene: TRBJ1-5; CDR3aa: CASSLFNDREFLSNQPQHF
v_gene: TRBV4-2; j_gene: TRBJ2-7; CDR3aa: CASSQEGTSGTYEQYF
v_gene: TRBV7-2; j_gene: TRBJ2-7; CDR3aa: CASSPSRTTYEQYF
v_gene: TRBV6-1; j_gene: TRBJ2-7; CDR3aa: CASKVAQPYEQYF
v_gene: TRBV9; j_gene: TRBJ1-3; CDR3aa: CASSVVGDSGNTIYF
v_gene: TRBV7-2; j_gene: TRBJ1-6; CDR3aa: CASSLTVYGGNSPLHF
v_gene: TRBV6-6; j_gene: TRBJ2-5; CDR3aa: CASFSSGRGETQYF
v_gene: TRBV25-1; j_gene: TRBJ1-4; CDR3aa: CASSEPGAYREKLFF
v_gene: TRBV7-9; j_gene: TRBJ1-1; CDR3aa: CASSLGQAHTEAFF
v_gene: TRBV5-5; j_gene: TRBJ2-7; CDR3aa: CASSLAAASGDEQYF
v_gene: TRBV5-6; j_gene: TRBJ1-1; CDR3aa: CASSLYLGMGALDTEAFF
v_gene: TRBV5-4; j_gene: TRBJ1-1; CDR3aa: CASSLGGGQGTEAFF
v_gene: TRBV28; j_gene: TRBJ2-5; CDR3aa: CASSPQQETQYF
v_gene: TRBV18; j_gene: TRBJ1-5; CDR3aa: CATCPGGGQPQHF
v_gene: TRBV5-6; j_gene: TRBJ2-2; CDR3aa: CASALRGPGELFF
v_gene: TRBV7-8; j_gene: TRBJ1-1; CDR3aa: CASSSGAHMNTEAFF
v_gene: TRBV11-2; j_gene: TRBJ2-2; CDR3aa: CASSPRIGGAGELFF